This T cell receptor beta chain was recovered during a study of blood T cell repertoires in COVID-19. Turning to the study itself: The analysed material was cDNA or gDNA that came from T cells, B-cell-depleted T cells, or PBMCs.

The germline V gene encodes CDR1 LGHNA and CDR2 YSLEER. The CDR3 has 16 residues. The junction had 1 base not matched to a gene; V was cut back by 0 bases and J by 4 bases. Profiling relied on immunoSEQ multiplex PCR, and the TCRdb table lists in-frame clones only, not all of them. The sample has roughly 120,000 clones; more than 75% are singletons. Sample: peripheral blood. The origin of this receptor is a man aged 55 to 70 with COVID-19, enrolled during active disease. V usage is TRBV4-3 and J usage is TRBJ2-1; 12 positions match TRBD2. The CDR3 DNA reads TGCGCCAGCAGCCAAGAACTAGCGGGAGGATACAATGAGCAGTTCTTC. Amino acids: CASSQELAGGYNEQFF.